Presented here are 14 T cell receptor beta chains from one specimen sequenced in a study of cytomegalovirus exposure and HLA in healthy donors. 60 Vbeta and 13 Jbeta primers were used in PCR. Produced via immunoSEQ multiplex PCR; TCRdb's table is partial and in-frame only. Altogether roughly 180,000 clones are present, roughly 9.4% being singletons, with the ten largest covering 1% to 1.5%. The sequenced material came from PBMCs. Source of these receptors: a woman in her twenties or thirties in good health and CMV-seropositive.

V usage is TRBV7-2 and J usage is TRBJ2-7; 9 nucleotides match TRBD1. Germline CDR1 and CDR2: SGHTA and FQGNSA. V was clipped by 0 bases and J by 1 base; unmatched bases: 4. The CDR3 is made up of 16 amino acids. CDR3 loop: CASSLANRGLSYEQYF. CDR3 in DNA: TGTGCCAGCAGCTTAGCGAACAGGGGGCTTTCCTACGAGCAGTACTTC.

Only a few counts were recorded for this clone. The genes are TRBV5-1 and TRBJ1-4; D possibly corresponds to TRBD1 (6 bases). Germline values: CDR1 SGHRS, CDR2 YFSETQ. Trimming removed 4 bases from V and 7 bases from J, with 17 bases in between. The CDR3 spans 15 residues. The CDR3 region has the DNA TGCGCCAGCAGCCTGGCAACAGGGAGAGGTGAAAAACTGTTTTTT. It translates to CASSLATGRGEKLFF.

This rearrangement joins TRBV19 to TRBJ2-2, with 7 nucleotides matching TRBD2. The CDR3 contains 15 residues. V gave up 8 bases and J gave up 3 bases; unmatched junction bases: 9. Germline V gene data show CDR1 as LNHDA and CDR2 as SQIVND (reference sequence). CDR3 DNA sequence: TGTGCCAGTTTTAAGGGCGGGAGAGACACCGGGGAGCTGTTTTTT. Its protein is CASFKGGRDTGELFF.

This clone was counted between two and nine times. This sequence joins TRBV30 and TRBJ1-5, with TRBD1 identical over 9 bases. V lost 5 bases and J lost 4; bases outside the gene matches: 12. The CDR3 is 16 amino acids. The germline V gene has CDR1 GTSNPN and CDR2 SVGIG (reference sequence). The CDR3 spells CAWASRKTGGNQPQHF. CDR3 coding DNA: TGTGCCTGGGCCTCACGAAAGACAGGGGGTAATCAGCCCCAGCATTTT. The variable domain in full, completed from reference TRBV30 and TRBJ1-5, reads SQTIHQWPATLVQPVGSPLSLECTVEGTSNPNLYWYRQAAGRGLQLLFYSVGIGQISSEVPQNLSASRPQDRQFILSSKKLLLSDSGFYLCAWASRKTGGNQPQHFGDGTRLSIL.

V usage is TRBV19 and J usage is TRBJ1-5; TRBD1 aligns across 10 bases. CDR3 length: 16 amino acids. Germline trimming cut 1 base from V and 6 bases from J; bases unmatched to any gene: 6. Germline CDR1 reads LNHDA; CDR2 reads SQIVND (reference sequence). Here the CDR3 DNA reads TGTGCCAGTAGTATAGTCGGACAGGGGGGCGGTCAGCCCCAGCATTTT. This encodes CASSIVGQGGGQPQHF. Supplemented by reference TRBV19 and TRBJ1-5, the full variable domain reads DGGITQSPKYLFRKEGQNVTLSCEQNLNHDAMYWYRQDPGQGLRLIYYSQIVNDFQKGDIAEGYSVSREKKESFPLTVTSAQKNPTAFYLCASSIVGQGGGQPQHFGDGTRLSIL.

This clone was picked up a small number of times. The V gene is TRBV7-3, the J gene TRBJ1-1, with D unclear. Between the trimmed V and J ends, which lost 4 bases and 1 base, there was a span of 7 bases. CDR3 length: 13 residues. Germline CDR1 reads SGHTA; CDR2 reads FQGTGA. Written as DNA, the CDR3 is TGTGCCAGCAGCTCCTCCCGGAACACTGAAGCTTTCTTT. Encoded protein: CASSSSRNTEAFF.

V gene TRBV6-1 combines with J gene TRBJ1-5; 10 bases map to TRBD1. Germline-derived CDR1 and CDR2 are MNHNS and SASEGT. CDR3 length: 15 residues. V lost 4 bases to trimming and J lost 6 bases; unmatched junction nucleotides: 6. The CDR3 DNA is TGTGCCAGCAGTGCCGGGACAGGGGCAGGTCAGCCCCAGCATTTT. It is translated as CASSAGTGAGQPQHF.

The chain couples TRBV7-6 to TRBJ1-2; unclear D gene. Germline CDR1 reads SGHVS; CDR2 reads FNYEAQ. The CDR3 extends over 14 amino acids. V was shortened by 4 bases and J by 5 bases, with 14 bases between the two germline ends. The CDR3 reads CASSSLITGYGYTF. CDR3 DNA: TGTGCCAGCAGCTCATTAATCACGGGGTATGGCTACACCTTC.

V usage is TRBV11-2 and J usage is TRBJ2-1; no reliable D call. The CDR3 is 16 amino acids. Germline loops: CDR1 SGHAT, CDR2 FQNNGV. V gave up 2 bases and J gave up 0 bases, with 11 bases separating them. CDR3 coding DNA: TGTGCCAGCAGCTTACGCGGCGGCAGCTCCTACAATGAGCAGTTCTTC. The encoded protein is CASSLRGGSSYNEQFF.

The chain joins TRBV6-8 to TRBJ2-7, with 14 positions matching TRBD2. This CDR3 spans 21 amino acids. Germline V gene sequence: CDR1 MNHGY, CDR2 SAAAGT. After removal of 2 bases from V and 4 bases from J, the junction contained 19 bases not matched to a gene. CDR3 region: CASSYPPVRFGTSGSIYEQYF. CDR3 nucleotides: TGTGCCAGCAGTTACCCTCCAGTCAGGTTCGGGACTAGCGGGAGTATTTACGAGCAGTACTTC.

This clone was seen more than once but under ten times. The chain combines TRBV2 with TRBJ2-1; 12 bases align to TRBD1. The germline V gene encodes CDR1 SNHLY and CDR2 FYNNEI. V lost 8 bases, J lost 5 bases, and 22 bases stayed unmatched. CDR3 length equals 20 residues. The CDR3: CASCPWPGQGATGGDNEQFF. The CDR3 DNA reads TGTGCCAGCTGCCCTTGGCCGGGACAGGGGGCGACGGGGGGAGACAATGAGCAGTTCTTC.

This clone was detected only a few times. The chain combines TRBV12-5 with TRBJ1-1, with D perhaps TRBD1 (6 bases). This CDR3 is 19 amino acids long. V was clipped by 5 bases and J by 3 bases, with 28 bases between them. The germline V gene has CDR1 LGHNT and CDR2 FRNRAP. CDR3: CASGLRDILRGIGDTEAFF. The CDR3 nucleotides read TGTGCTAGTGGTCTACGGGACATCTTGAGAGGCATAGGAGACACTGAAGCTTTCTTT. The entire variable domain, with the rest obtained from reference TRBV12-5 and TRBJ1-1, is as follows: DARVTQTPRHKVTEMGQEVTMRCQPILGHNTVFWYRQTMMQGLELLAYFRNRAPLDDSGMPKDRFSAEMPDATLATLKIQPSEPRDSAVYFCASGLRDILRGIGDTEAFFGQGTRLTVV.

The DNA for the CDR3 is TGTGCCCGGGAATGGACAGGGGTCGACTATGGCTACACCTTC. The encoded protein is CAREWTGVDYGYTF. This rearrangement joins TRBV30 to TRBJ1-2, with 9 bases matching TRBD1. V gave up 8 bases and J gave up 3 bases; unmatched junction bases: 10. CDR1 is GTSNPN, CDR2 SVGIG, per germline (reference sequence). CDR3 length equals 14 residues. The full variable domain, with the rest looked up from reference TRBV30 and TRBJ1-2, is SQTIHQWPATLVQPVGSPLSLECTVEGTSNPNLYWYRQAAGRGLQLLFYSVGIGQISSEVPQNLSASRPQDRQFILSSKKLLLSDSGFYLCAREWTGVDYGYTFGSGTRLTVV.

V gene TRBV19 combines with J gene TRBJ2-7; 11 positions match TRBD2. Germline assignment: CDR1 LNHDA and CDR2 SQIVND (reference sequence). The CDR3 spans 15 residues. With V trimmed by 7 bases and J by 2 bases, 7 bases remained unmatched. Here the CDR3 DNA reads TGTGCCAGTAAATGGAGTAGCGGGAGGGCCTACGAGCAGTACTTC. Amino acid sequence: CASKWSSGRAYEQYF.